This T cell receptor beta chain was identified during a study of technical replicates of blood from a few donors. A note on this clone: At one end the junction does not follow the germline gene, possibly because of a read error. Other DNA sequences in this sample translate to the same CDR3.

Only in-frame clones appear in the TCRdb table, and some are missing; sequencing was by immunoSEQ multiplex PCR. The repertoire includes roughly 59,000 clones, approximately 83% of them detected once, and around 5.1% sits in the top ten. Germline V CDR1 and CDR2: LGHNA, YSLEER. The length of the CDR3 is 15 residues. This receptor was identified in a human donor in good health. Some clones in this sample may be carry-over from other donors' samples. The source material was PBMCs. The chain employs TRBV4-3 and TRBJ2-7; TRBD2 aligns across 7 bases. This CDR3 reads CASSQGRAGPYEQYF. The DNA of the CDR3 is TGCGCCAGCAGCCAGGGGAGGGCAGGGCCCTACGAGCAGTACTTT.